This TCR beta chain is from a study of blood T cells in healthy people across ages. Study outcomes and limitations: Because sorting was not performed, PBMCs prevented conclusive naive versus antigen-experienced comparison.

V lost 3 bases to trimming and J lost 0 bases, with 8 bases between them. The CDR3 is 14 amino acids. PCR was performed a second time for about 7 to 11 cycles using a sample-barcoded 5' primer and a J-beta primer mix. TCRdb called the 5' RACE reads again in MiXCR, with one record for every CDR3 protein. The repertoire holds 800,000 to 950,000 distinct CDR3 sequences, 40% to 60% seen once, with 13% in the top ten. The donors, aged roughly 6 to 100, were healthy Caucasians from Russia. This clonotype appeared a single time. The antigen remains undetermined. Input material: blood. The chain combines TRBV12-3 or TRBV12-4 with TRBJ2-5; D perhaps matches TRBD1 (5 bases). This TCR came from a man younger than 45 in good health. In DNA, the CDR3 is TGTGCCAGCAGTTTTACCAGGGACCAAGAGACCCAGTACTTC. It translates to CASSFTRDQETQYF.